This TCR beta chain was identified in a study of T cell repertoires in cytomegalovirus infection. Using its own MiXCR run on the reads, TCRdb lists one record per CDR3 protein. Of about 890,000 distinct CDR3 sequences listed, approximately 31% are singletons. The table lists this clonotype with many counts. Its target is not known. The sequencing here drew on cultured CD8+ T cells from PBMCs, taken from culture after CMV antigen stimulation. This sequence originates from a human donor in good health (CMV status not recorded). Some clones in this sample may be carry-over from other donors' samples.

CDR3 nucleotide sequence: TGTGCCAGCAGCTCGGGACTAGTTGGTGCCTACGAGCAGTACTTC. Translated: CASSSGLVGAYEQYF. The chain carries TRBV7-2 and TRBJ2-7; TRBD2 aligns across 8 bases. The germline V gene has CDR1 SGHTA and CDR2 FQGNSA. Trimming took 4 bases from V and 2 from J; bases not matched to a gene: 7. CDR3 length equals 15 residues.